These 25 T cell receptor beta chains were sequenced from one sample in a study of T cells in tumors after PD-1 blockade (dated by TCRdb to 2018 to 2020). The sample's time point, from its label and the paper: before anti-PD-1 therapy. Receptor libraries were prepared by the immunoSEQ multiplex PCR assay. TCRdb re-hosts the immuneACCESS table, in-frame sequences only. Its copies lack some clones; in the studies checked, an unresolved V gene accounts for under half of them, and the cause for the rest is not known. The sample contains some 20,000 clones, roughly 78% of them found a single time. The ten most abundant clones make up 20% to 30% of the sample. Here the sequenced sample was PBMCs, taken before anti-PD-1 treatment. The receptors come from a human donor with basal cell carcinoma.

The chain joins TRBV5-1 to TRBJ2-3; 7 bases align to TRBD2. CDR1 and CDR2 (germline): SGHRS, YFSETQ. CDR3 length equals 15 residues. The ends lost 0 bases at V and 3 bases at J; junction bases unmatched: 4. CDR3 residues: CASSLEGRETDTQYF. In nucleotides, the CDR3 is TGCGCCAGCAGCTTGGAGGGGAGGGAGACAGATACGCAGTATTTT.

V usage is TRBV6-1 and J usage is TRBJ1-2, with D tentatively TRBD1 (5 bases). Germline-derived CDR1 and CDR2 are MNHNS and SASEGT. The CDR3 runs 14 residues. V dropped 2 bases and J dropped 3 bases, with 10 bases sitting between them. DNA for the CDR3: TGTGCCAGCAGTGAATTGGGGGGAGACTATGGCTACACCTTC. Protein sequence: CASSELGGDYGYTF.

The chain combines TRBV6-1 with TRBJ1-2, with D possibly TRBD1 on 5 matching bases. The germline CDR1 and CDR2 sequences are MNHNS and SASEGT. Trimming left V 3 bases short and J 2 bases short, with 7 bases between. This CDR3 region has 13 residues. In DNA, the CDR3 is TGTGCCAGCAGTGAGGGACCCAACTATGGCTACACCTTC. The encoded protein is CASSEGPNYGYTF.

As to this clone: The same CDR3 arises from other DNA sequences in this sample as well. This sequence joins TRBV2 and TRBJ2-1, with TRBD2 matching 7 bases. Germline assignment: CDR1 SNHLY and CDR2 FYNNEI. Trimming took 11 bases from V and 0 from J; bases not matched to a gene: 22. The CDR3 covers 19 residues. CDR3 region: CASCYGWAGVGSSYNEQFF. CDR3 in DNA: TGTGCCTCCTGTTATGGGTGGGCGGGGGTGGGGAGCTCCTACAATGAGCAGTTCTTC.

CDR3 sequence: CASSAGPTGFQPQHF. CDR3 bases: TGTGCCAGCAGTGCCGGACCAACAGGGTTTCAGCCCCAGCATTTT. V gene TRBV2 combines with J gene TRBJ1-5; D perhaps matches TRBD1 (6 bases). Germline CDR1 is SNHLY and CDR2 is FYNNEI. Trimming removed 4 bases from V and 6 bases from J, with 16 bases in between. The CDR3 is made up of 15 amino acids.

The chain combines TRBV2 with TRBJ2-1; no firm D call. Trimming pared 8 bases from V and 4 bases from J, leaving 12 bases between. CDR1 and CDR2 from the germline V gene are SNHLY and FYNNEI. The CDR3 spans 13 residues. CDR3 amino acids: CASGDGLYNEQFF. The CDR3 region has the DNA TGTGCCAGCGGAGACGGCTTATACAATGAGCAGTTCTTC.

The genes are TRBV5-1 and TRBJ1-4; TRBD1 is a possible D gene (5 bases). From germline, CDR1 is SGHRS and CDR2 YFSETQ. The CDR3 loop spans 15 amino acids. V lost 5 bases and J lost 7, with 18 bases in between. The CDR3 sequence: CASSKIGARGEKLFF. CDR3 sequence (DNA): TGCGCCAGCAGTAAAATAGGGGCCAGAGGTGAAAAACTGTTTTTT.

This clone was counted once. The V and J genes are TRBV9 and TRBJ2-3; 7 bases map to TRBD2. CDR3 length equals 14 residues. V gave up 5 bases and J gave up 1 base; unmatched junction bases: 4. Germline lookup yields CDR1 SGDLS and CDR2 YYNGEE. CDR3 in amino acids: CASRPAGRTDTQYF. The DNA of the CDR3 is TGTGCCAGCAGACCAGCGGGGCGCACAGATACGCAGTATTTT.

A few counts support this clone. In DNA, the CDR3 is TGTGCCAGCAGTTTGGGACCGGTAGATGGCTACACCTTC. It yields the protein CASSLGPVDGYTF. The rearrangement links TRBV28 to TRBJ1-2, with D perhaps matching TRBD1 (5 bases). Looked up from germline, CDR1 is MDHEN and CDR2 is SYDVKM. The CDR3 spans 13 residues. The ends were cut back, 3 bases at V and 6 bases at J, with 11 bases in the middle.

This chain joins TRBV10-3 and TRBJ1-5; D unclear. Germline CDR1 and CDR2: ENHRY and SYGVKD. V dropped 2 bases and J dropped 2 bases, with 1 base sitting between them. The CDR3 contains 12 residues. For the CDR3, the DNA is TGTGCCATCAGTGAGGGCAATCAGCCCCAGCATTTT. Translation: CAISEGNQPQHF.

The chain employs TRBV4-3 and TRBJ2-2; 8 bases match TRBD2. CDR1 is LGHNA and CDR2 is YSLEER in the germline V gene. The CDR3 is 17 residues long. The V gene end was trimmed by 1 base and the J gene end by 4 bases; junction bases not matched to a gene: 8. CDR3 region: CASSQVRGAVLTGELFF. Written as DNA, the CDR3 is TGCGCCAGCAGCCAAGTGCGGGGGGCGGTTCTCACCGGGGAGCTGTTTTTT.

DNA for the CDR3: TGTGCCAGTAGTATAACCCGGACCTATGGCTACACCTTC. Its translation is CASSITRTYGYTF. The J gene is TRBJ1-2, the V gene TRBV19; D gene ambiguous. The CDR3 spans 13 residues. Between the trimmed V and J ends, which lost 2 bases and 4 bases, there was a span of 8 bases. CDR1 is LNHDA and CDR2 is SQIVND in the germline V gene (reference sequence).

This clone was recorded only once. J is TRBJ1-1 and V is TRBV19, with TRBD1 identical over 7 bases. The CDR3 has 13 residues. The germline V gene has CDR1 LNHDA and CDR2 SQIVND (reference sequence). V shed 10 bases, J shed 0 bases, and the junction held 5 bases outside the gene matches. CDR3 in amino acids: CATTDRMNTEAFF. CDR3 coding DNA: TGTGCCACAACGGACAGGATGAACACTGAAGCTTTCTTT.

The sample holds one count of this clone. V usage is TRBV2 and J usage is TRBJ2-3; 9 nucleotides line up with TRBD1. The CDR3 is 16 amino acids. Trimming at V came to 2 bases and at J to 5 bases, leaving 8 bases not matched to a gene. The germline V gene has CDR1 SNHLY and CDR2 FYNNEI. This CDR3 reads CASSEPGTGLRDTQYF. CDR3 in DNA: TGTGCCAGCAGTGAACCCGGGACAGGGCTGCGAGATACGCAGTATTTT.

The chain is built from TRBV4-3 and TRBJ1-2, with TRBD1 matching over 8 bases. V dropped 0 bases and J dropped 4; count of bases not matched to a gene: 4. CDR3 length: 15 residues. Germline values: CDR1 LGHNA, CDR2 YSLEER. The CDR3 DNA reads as TGCGCCAGCAGCCAAGACCCAGGGGGCGGCTATGGCTACACCTTC. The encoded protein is CASSQDPGGGYGYTF.

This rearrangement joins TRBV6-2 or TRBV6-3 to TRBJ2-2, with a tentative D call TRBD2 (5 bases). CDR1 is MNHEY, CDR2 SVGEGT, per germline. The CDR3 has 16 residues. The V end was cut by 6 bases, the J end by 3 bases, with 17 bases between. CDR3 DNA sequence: TGTGCCAGCAGCGAAGGAGAGGGAGAGGACACCGGGGAGCTGTTTTTT. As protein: CASSEGEGEDTGELFF.

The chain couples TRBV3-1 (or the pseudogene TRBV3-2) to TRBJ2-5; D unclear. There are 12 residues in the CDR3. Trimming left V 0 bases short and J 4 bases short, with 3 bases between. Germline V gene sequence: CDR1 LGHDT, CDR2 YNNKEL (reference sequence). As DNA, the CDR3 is TGTGCCAGCAGCCAAGATCGAGAGACCCAGTACTTC. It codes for CASSQDRETQYF.

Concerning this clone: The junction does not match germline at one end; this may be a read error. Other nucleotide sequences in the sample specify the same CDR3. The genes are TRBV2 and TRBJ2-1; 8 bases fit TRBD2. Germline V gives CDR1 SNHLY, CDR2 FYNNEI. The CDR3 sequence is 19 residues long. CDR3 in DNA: TGTCCCAGATGTGACGGGGGGGCGGGGGTGGGGAGCTCCTACAATGAGCAGTTCTTC. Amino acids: CPRCDGGAGVGSSYNEQFF.

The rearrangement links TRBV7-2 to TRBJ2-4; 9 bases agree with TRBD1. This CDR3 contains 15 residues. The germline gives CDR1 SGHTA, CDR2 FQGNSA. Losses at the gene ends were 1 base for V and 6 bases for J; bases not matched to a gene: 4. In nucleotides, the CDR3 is TGTGCCAGCAGCTTAGGAGGGACAGGGAGAAACATTCAGTACTTC. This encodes CASSLGGTGRNIQYF. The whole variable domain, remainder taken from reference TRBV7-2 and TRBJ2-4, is GAGVSQSPSNKVTEKGKDVELRCDPISGHTALYWYRQSLGQGLEFLIYFQGNSAPDKSGLPSDRFSAERTGGSVSTLTIQRTQQEDSAVYLCASSLGGTGRNIQYFGAGTRLSVL.

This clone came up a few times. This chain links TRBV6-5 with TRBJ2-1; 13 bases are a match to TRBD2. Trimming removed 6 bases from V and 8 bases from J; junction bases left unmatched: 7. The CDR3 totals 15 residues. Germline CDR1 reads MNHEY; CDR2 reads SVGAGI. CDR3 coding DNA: TGTGCCAGCAGGATGACTAGCGGGGGGCCCCATGAGCAGTTCTTC. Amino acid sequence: CASRMTSGGPHEQFF.

The CDR3 DNA sequence: TGTGCCAGCAGCCAAGAGACTAGCGGGGGTGAGACCCAGTACTTC. It translates to CASSQETSGGETQYF. V gene TRBV3-1 (or the pseudogene TRBV3-2) combines with J gene TRBJ2-5, with 12 bases identical to TRBD2. The V gene end was trimmed by 0 bases and the J gene end by 5 bases; junction bases not matched to a gene: 1. The CDR3 contains 15 residues. The germline V gene encodes CDR1 LGHDT and CDR2 YNNKEL (reference sequence).

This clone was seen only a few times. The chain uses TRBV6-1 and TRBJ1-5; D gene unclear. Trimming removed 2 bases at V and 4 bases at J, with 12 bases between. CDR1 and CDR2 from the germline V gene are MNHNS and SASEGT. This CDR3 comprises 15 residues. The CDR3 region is CASSERAGMNQPQHF. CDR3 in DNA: TGTGCCAGCAGTGAAAGGGCGGGGATGAATCAGCCCCAGCATTTT.

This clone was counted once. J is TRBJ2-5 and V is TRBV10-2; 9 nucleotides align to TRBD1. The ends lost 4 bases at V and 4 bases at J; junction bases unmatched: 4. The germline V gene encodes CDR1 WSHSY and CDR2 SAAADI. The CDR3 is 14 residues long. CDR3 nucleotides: TGCGCCAGCAGTGTATCGGACAGGGGAGAGACCCAGTACTTC. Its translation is CASSVSDRGETQYF.

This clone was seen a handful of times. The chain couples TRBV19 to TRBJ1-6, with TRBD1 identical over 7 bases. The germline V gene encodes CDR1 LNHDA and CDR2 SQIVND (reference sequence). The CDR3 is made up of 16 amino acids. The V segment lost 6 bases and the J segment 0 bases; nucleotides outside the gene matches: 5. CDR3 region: CASRPDRSSYNSPLHF. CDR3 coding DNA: TGTGCCAGTAGACCGGACAGGAGCTCCTATAATTCACCCCTCCACTTT.

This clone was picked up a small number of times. CDR3 nucleotides: TGCGCCAGCAGCCCTGCCGGGACAACTAATGAAAAACTGTTTTTT. Translated, it gives CASSPAGTTNEKLFF. V and J are TRBV5-1 and TRBJ1-4; D uncertain. Germline CDR1 is SGHRS and CDR2 is YFSETQ. V lost 4 bases to trimming and J lost 0 bases, with 10 bases between them. The CDR3 runs 15 residues.